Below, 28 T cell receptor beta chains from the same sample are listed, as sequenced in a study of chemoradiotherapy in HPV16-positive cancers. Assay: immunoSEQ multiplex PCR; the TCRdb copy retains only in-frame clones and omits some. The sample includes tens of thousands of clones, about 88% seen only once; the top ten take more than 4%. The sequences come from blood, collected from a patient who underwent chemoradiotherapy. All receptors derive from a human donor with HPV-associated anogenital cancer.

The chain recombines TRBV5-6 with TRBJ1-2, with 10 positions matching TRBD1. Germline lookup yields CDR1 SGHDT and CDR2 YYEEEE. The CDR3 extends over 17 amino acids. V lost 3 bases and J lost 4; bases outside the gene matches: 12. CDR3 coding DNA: TGTGCCAGCAGCTCCCTCTCAACGGGACAGGGGTCCTATGGCTACACCTTC. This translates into CASSSLSTGQGSYGYTF.

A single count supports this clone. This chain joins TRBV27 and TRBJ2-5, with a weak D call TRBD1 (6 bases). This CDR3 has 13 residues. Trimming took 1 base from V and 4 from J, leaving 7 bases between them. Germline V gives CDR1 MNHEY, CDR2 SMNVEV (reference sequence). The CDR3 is CASSLLQGETQYF. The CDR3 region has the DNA TGTGCCAGCAGTTTATTACAGGGAGAGACCCAGTACTTC.

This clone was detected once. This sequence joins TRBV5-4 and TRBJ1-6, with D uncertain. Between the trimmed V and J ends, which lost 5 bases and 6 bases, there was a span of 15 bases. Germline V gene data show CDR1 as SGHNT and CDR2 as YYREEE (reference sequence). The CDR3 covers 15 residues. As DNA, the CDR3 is TGTGCCAGCAGGTCCCAGACCATAAGTAATTCACCCCTCCACTTT. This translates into CASRSQTISNSPLHF.

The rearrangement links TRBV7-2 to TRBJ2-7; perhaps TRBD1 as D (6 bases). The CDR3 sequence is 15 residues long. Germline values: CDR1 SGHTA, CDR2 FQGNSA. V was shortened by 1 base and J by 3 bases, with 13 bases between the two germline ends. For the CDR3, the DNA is TGTGCCAGCAGCTTAGGAGGGGGATGGGACTACGAGCAGTACTTC. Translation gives CASSLGGGWDYEQYF.

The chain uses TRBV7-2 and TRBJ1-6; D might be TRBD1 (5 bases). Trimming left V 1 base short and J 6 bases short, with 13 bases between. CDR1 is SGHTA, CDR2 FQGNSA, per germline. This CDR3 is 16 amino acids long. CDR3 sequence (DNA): TGTGCCAGCAGCTTAGGCGGGGGACGGCTTAATTCACCCCTCCACTTT. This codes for CASSLGGGRLNSPLHF.

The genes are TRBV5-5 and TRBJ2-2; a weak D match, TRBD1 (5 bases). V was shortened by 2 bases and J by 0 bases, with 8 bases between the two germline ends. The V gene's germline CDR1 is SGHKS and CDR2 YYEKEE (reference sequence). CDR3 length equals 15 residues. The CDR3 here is CASSLGRANTGELFF. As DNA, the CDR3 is TGTGCCAGCAGCTTAGGCAGGGCGAACACCGGGGAGCTGTTTTTT.

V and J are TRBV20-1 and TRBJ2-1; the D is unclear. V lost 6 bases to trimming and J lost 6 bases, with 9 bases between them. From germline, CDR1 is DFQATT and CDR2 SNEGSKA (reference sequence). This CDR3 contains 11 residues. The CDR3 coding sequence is TGCAGTGCAGAACGCGGCAATGAGCAGTTCTTC. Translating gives CSAERGNEQFF.

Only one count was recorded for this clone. CDR3 coding DNA: TGTGCCATCAGTGTAGGGAGCGGGGGGGCCGAATGGGAGACCCAGTACTTC. Translated: CAISVGSGGAEWETQYF. The rearrangement uses TRBV10-3 and TRBJ2-5; TRBD2 matches at 10 bases. The CDR3 totals 17 residues. CDR1 is ENHRY and CDR2 is SYGVKD in the germline V gene. V lost 4 bases to trimming and J lost 5 bases; unmatched junction nucleotides: 13.

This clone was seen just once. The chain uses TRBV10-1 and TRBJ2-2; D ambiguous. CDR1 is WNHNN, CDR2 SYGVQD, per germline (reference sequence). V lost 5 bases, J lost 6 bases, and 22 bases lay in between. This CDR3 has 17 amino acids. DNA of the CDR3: TGCGCCAGCAGTCTCTCCGGCCCTGAACAGTACCCCGGGGAGCTGTTTTTT. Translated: CASSLSGPEQYPGELFF.

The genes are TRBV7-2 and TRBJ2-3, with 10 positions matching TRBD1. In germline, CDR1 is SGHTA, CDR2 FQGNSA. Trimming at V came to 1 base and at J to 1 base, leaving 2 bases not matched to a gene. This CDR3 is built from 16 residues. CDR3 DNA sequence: TGTGCCAGCAGCTTAGTCGGGACAGGGGGCACAGATACGCAGTATTTT. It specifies CASSLVGTGGTDTQYF.

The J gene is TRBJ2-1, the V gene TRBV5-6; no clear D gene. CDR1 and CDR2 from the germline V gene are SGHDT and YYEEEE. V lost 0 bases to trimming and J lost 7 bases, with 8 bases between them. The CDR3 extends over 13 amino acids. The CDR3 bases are TGTGCCAGCAGCTTGGCGGTTAGTAATGAGCAGTTCTTC. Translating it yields CASSLAVSNEQFF.

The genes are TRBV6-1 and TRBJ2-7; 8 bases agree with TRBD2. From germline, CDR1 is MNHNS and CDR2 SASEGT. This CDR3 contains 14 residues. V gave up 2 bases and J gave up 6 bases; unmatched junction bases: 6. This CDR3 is CASSETRLAGEQYF. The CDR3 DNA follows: TGTGCCAGCAGTGAAACGAGGCTAGCGGGCGAGCAGTACTTC.

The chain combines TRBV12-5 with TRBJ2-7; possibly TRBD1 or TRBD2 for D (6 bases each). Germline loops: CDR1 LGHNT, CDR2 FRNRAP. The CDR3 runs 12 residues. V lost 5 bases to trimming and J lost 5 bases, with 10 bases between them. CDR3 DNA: TGTGCTAGTGGTAGGGGGGCCCACGAGCAGTACTTC. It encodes CASGRGAHEQYF.

The DNA of the CDR3 is TGTGCCAGCAGCGTAGCCCCACAGGGTCTGGGCGCGAAAACTGAAGCTTTCTTT. It yields the protein CASSVAPQGLGAKTEAFF. The chain combines TRBV9 with TRBJ1-1; a possible D gene is TRBD1 (6 bases). The CDR3 length is 18 residues. The V and J ends lost 0 bases and 5 bases respectively, with 23 bases between them. Germline-derived CDR1 and CDR2 are SGDLS and YYNGEE.

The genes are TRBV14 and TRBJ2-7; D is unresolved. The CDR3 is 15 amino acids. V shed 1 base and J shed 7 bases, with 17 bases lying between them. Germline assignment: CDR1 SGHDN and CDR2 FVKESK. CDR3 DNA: TGTGCCAGCAGCCAAGTGGTGGGTCCGACCGGGGAGCAGTACTTC. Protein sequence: CASSQVVGPTGEQYF. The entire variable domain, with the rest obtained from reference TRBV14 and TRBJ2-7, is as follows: EAGVTQFPSHSVIEKGQTVTLRCDPISGHDNLYWYRRVMGKEIKFLLHFVKESKQDESGMPNNRFLAERTGGTYSTLKVQPAELEDSGVYFCASSQVVGPTGEQYFGPGTRLTVT.

In DNA form, the CDR3 reads TGTGCCAGCAGTCTTACAGGGGGGGGGAGCTATGAGCAGTTCTTC. Residues: CASSLTGGGSYEQFF. The chain is built from TRBV6-5 and TRBJ2-1; a weak D match, TRBD1 (8 bases). The CDR3 has 15 residues. CDR1 is MNHEY, CDR2 SVGAGI, per germline. V lost 5 bases to trimming and J lost 8 bases, with 19 bases between them.

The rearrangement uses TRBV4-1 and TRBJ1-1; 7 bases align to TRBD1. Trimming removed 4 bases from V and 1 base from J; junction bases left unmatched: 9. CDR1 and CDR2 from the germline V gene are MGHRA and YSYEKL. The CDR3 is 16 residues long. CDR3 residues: CASSRSAGTANTEAFF. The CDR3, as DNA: TGCGCCAGCAGCCGATCGGCCGGGACAGCGAACACTGAAGCTTTCTTT.

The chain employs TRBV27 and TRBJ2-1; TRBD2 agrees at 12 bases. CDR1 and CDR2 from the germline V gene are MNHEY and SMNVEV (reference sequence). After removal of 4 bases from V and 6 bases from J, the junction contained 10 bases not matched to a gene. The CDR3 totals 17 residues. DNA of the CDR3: TGTGCCAGCAGTTCCCCGCCGGGACTAGCGGGTTTCAATGAGCAGTTCTTC. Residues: CASSSPPGLAGFNEQFF.

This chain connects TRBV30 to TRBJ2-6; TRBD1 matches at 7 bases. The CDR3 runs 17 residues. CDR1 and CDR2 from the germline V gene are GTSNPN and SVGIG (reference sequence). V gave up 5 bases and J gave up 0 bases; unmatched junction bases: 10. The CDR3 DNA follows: TGTGCCTGGGACACGACAGGGAGTTTCTCTGGGGCCAACGTCCTGACTTTC. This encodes CAWDTTGSFSGANVLTF.

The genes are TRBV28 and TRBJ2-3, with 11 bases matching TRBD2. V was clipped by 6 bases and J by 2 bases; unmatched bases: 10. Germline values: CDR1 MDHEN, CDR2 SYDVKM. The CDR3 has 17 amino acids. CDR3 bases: TGTGCCAGCAGACCTGTCGGGACTAGCGGCCACACAGATACGCAGTATTTT. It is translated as CASRPVGTSGHTDTQYF.

The CDR3 loop reads CASSWDSSYEQYF. The CDR3, as DNA: TGTGCCAGTAGCTGGGACAGCTCCTACGAGCAGTACTTC. The V and J genes are TRBV19 and TRBJ2-7, with 7 bases aligning to TRBD1. This CDR3 is 13 amino acids long. Unmatched junction bases numbered 2, after V lost 6 bases and J lost 0 bases. The germline CDR1 and CDR2 sequences are LNHDA and SQIVND (reference sequence).

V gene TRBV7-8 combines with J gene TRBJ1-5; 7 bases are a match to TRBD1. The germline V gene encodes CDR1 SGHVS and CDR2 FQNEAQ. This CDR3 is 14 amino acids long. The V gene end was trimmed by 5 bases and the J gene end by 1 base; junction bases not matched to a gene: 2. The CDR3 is CASSLGQSNQPQHF. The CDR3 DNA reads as TGTGCCAGCAGCCTGGGACAGAGCAATCAGCCCCAGCATTTT.

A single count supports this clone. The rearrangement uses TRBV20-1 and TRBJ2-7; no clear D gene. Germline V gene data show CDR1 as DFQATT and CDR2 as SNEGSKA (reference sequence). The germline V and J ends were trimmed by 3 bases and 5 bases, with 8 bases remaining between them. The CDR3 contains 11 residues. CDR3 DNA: TGCAGTGCTAGGAACCAAAACGAGCAGTACTTC. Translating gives CSARNQNEQYF.

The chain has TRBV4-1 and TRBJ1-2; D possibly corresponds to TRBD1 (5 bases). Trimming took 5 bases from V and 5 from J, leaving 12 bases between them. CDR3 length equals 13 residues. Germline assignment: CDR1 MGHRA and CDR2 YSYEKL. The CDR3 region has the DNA TGCGCCAGCAGCGAACCTGGGGGTTATGGCTACACCTTC. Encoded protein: CASSEPGGYGYTF.

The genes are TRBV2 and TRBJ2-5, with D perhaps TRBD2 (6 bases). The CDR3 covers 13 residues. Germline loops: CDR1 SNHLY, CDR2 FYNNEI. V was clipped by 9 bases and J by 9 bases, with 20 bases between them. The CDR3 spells CASHSGYGEAQYF. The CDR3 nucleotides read TGTGCCAGTCACTCGGGCTACGGGGAGGCCCAGTACTTC.

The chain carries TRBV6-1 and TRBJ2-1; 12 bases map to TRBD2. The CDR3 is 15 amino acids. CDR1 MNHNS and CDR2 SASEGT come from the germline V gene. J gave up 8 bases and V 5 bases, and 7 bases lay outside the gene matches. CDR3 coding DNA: TGTGCCAGCAGTCAGCTAGCGGGAGGGCCCGATGAGCAGTTCTTC. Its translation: CASSQLAGGPDEQFF.

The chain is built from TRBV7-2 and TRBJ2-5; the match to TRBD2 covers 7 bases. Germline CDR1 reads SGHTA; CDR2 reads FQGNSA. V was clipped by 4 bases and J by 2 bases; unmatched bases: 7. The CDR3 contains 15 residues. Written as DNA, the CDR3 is TGTGCCAGCAGCTCCGGACTAGGAGGACAAGAGACCCAGTACTTC. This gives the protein CASSSGLGGQETQYF.

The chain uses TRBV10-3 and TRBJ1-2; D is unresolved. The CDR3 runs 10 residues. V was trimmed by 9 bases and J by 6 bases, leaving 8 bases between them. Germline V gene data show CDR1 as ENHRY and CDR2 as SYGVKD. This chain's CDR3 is CAIGMDGYTF. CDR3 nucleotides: TGTGCCATAGGTATGGATGGCTACACCTTC.